This T cell receptor (beta chain) is from a study of T cell repertoires and HLA-DP antigens. Looking at the study overall: Alloreactive CD4+ T cells targeted HLA-DP on transduced HeLa. One stimulator alloantigen differed from self by one groove amino acid; the other by ten.

Sequencing used immunoSEQ multiplex PCR; TCRdb keeps in-frame clones, though not all of them. The table lists about 73,000 clones, 80% of them singletons. Germline values: CDR1 LNHDA, CDR2 SQIVND (reference sequence). The CDR3 has 13 residues. The ends were cut back, 6 bases at V and 4 bases at J, with 12 bases in the middle. This clone has just one count. No antigen is known for it. Input material: CD4+ T cells from PBMCs. The receptor was derived from a man aged 55 to 70 in good health and CMV-seronegative. The chain employs TRBV19 and TRBJ1-1; D perhaps matches TRBD1 (6 bases). CDR3 DNA sequence: TGTGCCAGTAGGCAACAAGGGGGCACTGAAGCTTTCTTT. This gives the protein CASRQQGGTEAFF.